The source of this T cell receptor (beta chain) is a study of blood T cell repertoires in COVID-19. Study as a whole: Acute and convalescent COVID-19 samples came from the United States, Italy and Spain. In each case, the material was cDNA or gDNA derived from T cells, B-cell-depleted T cells, or PBMCs.

The germline V and J ends were trimmed by 4 bases and 5 bases, with 17 bases remaining between them. The germline V gene has CDR1 MDHEN and CDR2 SYDVKM. This CDR3 comprises 15 residues. Per the authors' pipeline: Amplification of reference gene primers was used by the study to estimate nucleated cell counts. TCRdb keeps only in-frame clones here, not all; method: immunoSEQ multiplex PCR. D and trimming were read from the DNA, whereas the V and J calls and clone size are those reported in that table. The sample holds around 170,000 clones, around 86% seen once. The receptor comes from a middle-aged woman with acute or convalescent COVID-19. Sequencing was done on a sample of peripheral blood. The rearrangement joins TRBV28 to TRBJ2-5, with D perhaps TRBD1 (7 bases). CDR3 bases: TGTGCCAGCAGTTCCCCTGGAGGGGGCTCGGAGACCCAGTACTTC. Translating it yields CASSSPGGGSETQYF.